This T cell receptor (beta chain) was recorded in a study of T cell responses to AZD1222 COVID-19 vaccine. V lost 5 bases to trimming and J lost 4 bases, with 11 bases between them. The CDR3 runs to 13 residues. Germline V gene lookup returns CDR1 SGHNT and CDR2 YENEEA. Assay: immunoSEQ multiplex PCR; the TCRdb copy retains only in-frame clones and omits some. The data contain some 190,000 clones, 91% of them singletons. The material sequenced was peripheral blood, taken 28 days after the second AZD1222 dose. This receptor was identified in an adult who received the AZD1222 COVID-19 vaccine. V and J are TRBV11-3 and TRBJ1-1; perhaps TRBD1 as D (6 bases). CDR3 amino acids: CASSIEGGTEAFF. The CDR3 nucleotides are TGTGCCAGCAGCATTGAGGGGGGCACTGAAGCTTTCTTT.